This T cell receptor (beta chain) derives from a study of CXCR3-negative and CXCR3-positive naive CD8 T cells. This CDR3 has 16 amino acids. Germline values: CDR1 SQVTM, CDR2 ANQGSEA. General study findings and limits: CXCR3-positive naive cells carried more hydrophobic TRB CDR3s than CXCR3-negative ones. TRB CDR3 properties were used to infer TCR strength, and surface CD5 was comparable between naive subsets.

On this clonotype itself: Its antigen is undetermined.

TRB cDNA was prepared as libraries by UMI-labeled 5' RACE. One entry per CDR3 protein, without DNA, is what TCRdb gives after re-calling the 5' RACE reads. There are under 60,000 distinct CDR3 sequences in the sample, with around 0.5% held by the top ten. The sample was naive CXCR3+ CD8+ T cells from blood. Subset indicated: CD45RO-CCR7+CD27+CD95- naive CD8+ T cells expressing CXCR3 (TNR3+). V usage is TRBV29-1 and J usage is TRBJ2-5; TCRdb's D call, TRBD1, is unchecked because there is no DNA. The receptor was isolated from a human donor in good health. Some clones in this sample may be carry-over from other donors' samples. The CDR3 loop reads CSVEERGSKGQETQYF.